These 22 T cell receptor beta chains came from one sample sequenced in a study of blood T cell repertoires in COVID-19. Clones were sequenced by immunoSEQ multiplex PCR, and TCRdb holds only the in-frame ones, with some missing. The profile covers about 64,000 clones, with around 84% appearing a single time and around 5.9% taken by the ten largest. The sample consisted of peripheral blood. These TCRs come from a woman aged 55-70 years with acute or convalescent COVID-19.

CDR3 in DNA: TGTGCCAGCAGCCAAGCGGGCTCTAGCGGTTACACCGGGGAGCTGTTTTTT. Translated: CASSQAGSSGYTGELFF. This chain links TRBV3-1 (or the pseudogene TRBV3-2) with TRBJ2-2; 7 bases are a match to TRBD2. Germline CDR1 and CDR2: LGHDT and YNNKEL (reference sequence). Losses at the gene ends were 1 base for V and 3 bases for J; bases not matched to a gene: 8. The CDR3 runs to 17 residues.

J is TRBJ1-1 and V is TRBV5-6, with 9 bases identical to TRBD1. Germline CDR1 reads SGHDT; CDR2 reads YYEEEE. The CDR3 is made up of 15 amino acids. The V segment lost 3 bases and the J segment 4 bases; nucleotides outside the gene matches: 7. CDR3 nucleotides: TGTGCCAGCAGCTCTACAGGGGGCGTGGGCACTGAAGCTTTCTTT. It yields the protein CASSSTGGVGTEAFF.

The CDR3 here is CSVPGQPEAFF. The CDR3 DNA sequence: TGCAGTGTTCCGGGACAGCCTGAAGCTTTCTTT. This rearrangement joins TRBV20-1 to TRBJ1-1; 7 bases map to TRBD1. Per germline, CDR1 DFQATT and CDR2 SNEGSKA (reference sequence). CDR3 size: 11 residues. The junction had 5 bases not matched to a gene; V was cut back by 7 bases and J by 6 bases.

The chain links TRBV29-1 to TRBJ2-5, with 8 bases identical to TRBD2. The CDR3 totals 18 residues. Germline trimming cut 4 bases from V and 1 base from J; bases unmatched to any gene: 17. Germline CDR1 reads SQVTM; CDR2 reads ANQGSEA. CDR3 in amino acids: CSVAGGGQPDRFQETQYF. In DNA form, the CDR3 reads TGCAGCGTTGCGGGGGGGGGCCAACCCGACAGGTTCCAAGAGACCCAGTACTTC.

A few counts support this clone. The chain links TRBV2 to TRBJ2-1; 12 nucleotides align to TRBD2. The CDR3 has 15 residues. Trimming at V came to 3 bases and at J to 9 bases, leaving 6 bases not matched to a gene. Germline V lookup: CDR1 SNHLY, CDR2 FYNNEI. The CDR3 protein is CASSDGLAGSGEQFF. The CDR3 bases are TGTGCCAGCAGTGATGGACTAGCGGGGAGTGGTGAGCAGTTCTTC.

This clone came up a few times. The chain carries TRBV5-1 and TRBJ1-1; D is ambiguous. Deletions cut 3 bases from V and 4 bases from J, with 13 bases between. The CDR3 runs to 14 residues. Per germline, CDR1 SGHRS and CDR2 YFSETQ. The CDR3 bases are TGCGCCAGCAGCTCCGACATGCCGGTCACTGAAGCTTTCTTT. Protein product: CASSSDMPVTEAFF.

The CDR3 nucleotides are TGTGCCGGCCGGGACTCCTACGAGCAGTACTTC. Translated: CAGRDSYEQYF. V usage is TRBV6-5 and J usage is TRBJ2-7, with D possibly matching TRBD2 (5 bases). Germline CDR1 is MNHEY and CDR2 is SVGAGI. The CDR3 runs 11 residues. V was shortened by 11 bases and J by 0 bases, with 8 bases between the two germline ends.

The chain carries TRBV5-1 and TRBJ2-1, with D perhaps matching TRBD1 (5 bases). The CDR3 contains 14 residues. V lost 1 base, J lost 7 bases, and 12 bases lay in between. Germline V gene sequence: CDR1 SGHRS, CDR2 YFSETQ. CDR3 residues: CASSLQSGYNEQFF. The CDR3 DNA sequence: TGCGCCAGCAGCTTGCAGTCAGGGTATAATGAGCAGTTCTTC. Based on the CDR3 plus reference TRBV5-1 and TRBJ2-1, the full variable domain is KAGVTQTPRYLIKTRGQQVTLSCSPISGHRSVSWYQQTPGQGLQFLFEYFSETQRNKGNFPGRFSGRQFSNSRSEMNVSTLELGDSALYLCASSLQSGYNEQFFGPGTRLTVL.

This sequence joins TRBV7-9 and TRBJ2-7, with a possible D match to TRBD2 (7 bases). V was trimmed by 4 bases and J by 3 bases, leaving 19 bases between them. Germline CDR1 and CDR2: SEHNR and FQNEAQ (reference sequence). The length of the CDR3 is 16 residues. CDR3 protein: CASSSPDSPGGYEQYF. The CDR3 DNA reads as TGTGCCAGCAGCTCTCCGGACAGCCCGGGAGGCTACGAGCAGTACTTC.

This clone has a count of ten or more. The CDR3 loop reads CASSDTGFGYQPQHF. CDR3 DNA sequence: TGTGCCAGCAGCGATACAGGGTTCGGGTATCAGCCCCAGCATTTT. The rearrangement joins TRBV7-2 to TRBJ1-5; D is perhaps TRBD1 (6 bases). The CDR3 has 15 residues. V was cut by 5 bases and J by 5 bases, with 16 bases left in between. Germline CDR1 SGHTA, CDR2 FQGNSA.

This chain joins TRBV7-9 and TRBJ2-7; 12 bases are shared with TRBD1. CDR1 and CDR2 from the germline V gene are SEHNR and FQNEAQ (reference sequence). The CDR3 consists of 14 residues. Trimming cost V 1 base and J 9 bases; bases outside gene matches: 4. The CDR3 DNA reads as TGTGCCAGCAGCTTAGAGGGACAGGGGGCTCGGCAGTACTTC. Its protein is CASSLEGQGARQYF.

This clone was observed a single time. The CDR3 sequence is CASTIAGDSTTEAFF. Written as DNA, the CDR3 is TGTGCCAGCACCATCGCGGGGGATTCAACCACTGAAGCTTTCTTT. The V and J genes are TRBV3-1 (or the pseudogene TRBV3-2) and TRBJ1-1; D is perhaps TRBD1 (5 bases). In germline, CDR1 is LGHDT, CDR2 YNNKEL (reference sequence). This CDR3 is 15 amino acids long. V dropped 7 bases and J dropped 4 bases, with 19 bases sitting between them.

J is TRBJ1-1 and V is TRBV19, with TRBD1 as a possible D gene (6 bases). The germline gives CDR1 LNHDA, CDR2 SQIVND (reference sequence). V was cut by 8 bases and J by 4 bases, with 17 bases left in between. The length of the CDR3 is 14 residues. The CDR3 protein is CASQKGGAGTEAFF. In DNA form, the CDR3 reads TGTGCCAGTCAAAAGGGGGGGGCAGGCACTGAAGCTTTCTTT.

This sequence joins TRBV5-1 and TRBJ2-2; D uncertain. The CDR3 consists of 15 residues. V was pared by 1 base and J by 0 bases, with 7 bases between. Germline V gene data show CDR1 as SGHRS and CDR2 as YFSETQ. The CDR3 loop is CASSLSPANTGELFF. Here the CDR3 DNA reads TGCGCCAGCAGCTTGTCTCCCGCGAACACCGGGGAGCTGTTTTTT.

V usage is TRBV18 and J usage is TRBJ1-1; 8 nucleotides line up with TRBD1. The CDR3 runs to 15 residues. The V and J ends lost 3 bases and 0 bases, in that order; junction bases with no gene match: 3. Germline CDR1 and CDR2: KGHSH and LQKENI. For the CDR3, the DNA is TGTGCCAGCTCACCCGGACAGGGATTGAACACTGAAGCTTTCTTT. It codes for CASSPGQGLNTEAFF.

Remarks on this clone: Other DNA sequences in this sample translate to the same CDR3. The V gene is TRBV7-3, the J gene TRBJ2-1; 9 bases line up with TRBD2. The trim removed 1 base at V and 6 bases at J, leaving 7 bases unmatched. CDR3 length: 16 residues. Germline V gives CDR1 SGHTA, CDR2 FQGTGA. The CDR3 sequence: CASSLSPAGGPNEQFF. CDR3 DNA: TGTGCCAGCAGCTTAAGTCCGGCGGGGGGGCCCAATGAGCAGTTCTTC.

The chain links TRBV19 to TRBJ1-2; 9 bases are shared with TRBD1. CDR3 length: 18 residues. In germline, CDR1 is LNHDA, CDR2 SQIVND (reference sequence). V shed 5 bases, J shed 7 bases, and the junction held 20 bases outside the gene matches. The DNA for the CDR3 is TGTGCCAGTAGTTCTGGAACGGGACAGGGAGTTTTCAGGGGTGGCTACACCTTC. It translates to CASSSGTGQGVFRGGYTF. The full variable domain, completed using reference TRBV19 and TRBJ1-2, is DGGITQSPKYLFRKEGQNVTLSCEQNLNHDAMYWYRQDPGQGLRLIYYSQIVNDFQKGDIAEGYSVSREKKESFPLTVTSAQKNPTAFYLCASSSGTGQGVFRGGYTFGSGTRLTVV.

This clone appeared a single time. The chain joins TRBV5-1 to TRBJ2-1, with TRBD2 identical over 9 bases. This CDR3 is built from 15 residues. The J segment lost 6 bases and the V segment lost 0 bases, leaving 4 bases of the junction unmatched. Germline V gene data show CDR1 as SGHRS and CDR2 as YFSETQ. The CDR3 region has the DNA TGCGCCAGCAGCTTGGTAGCGGGGGCACTCAATGAGCAGTTCTTC. Its translation is CASSLVAGALNEQFF. Complete variable domain (other parts from reference TRBV5-1 and TRBJ2-1): KAGVTQTPRYLIKTRGQQVTLSCSPISGHRSVSWYQQTPGQGLQFLFEYFSETQRNKGNFPGRFSGRQFSNSRSEMNVSTLELGDSALYLCASSLVAGALNEQFFGPGTRLTVL.

The J gene is TRBJ2-1, the V gene TRBV7-6; 7 nucleotides agree with TRBD2. The CDR3 is made up of 20 amino acids. In germline, CDR1 is SGHVS, CDR2 FNYEAQ. V was clipped by 5 bases and J by 0 bases; unmatched bases: 19. Here the CDR3 reads CASSQPPPDLAGSSYNEQFF. CDR3 nucleotides: TGTGCCAGCAGCCAGCCCCCCCCAGACTTAGCGGGCTCCTCCTACAATGAGCAGTTCTTC. The variable domain in full, completed from reference TRBV7-6 and TRBJ2-1, reads GAGVSQSPRYKVTKRGQDVALRCDPISGHVSLYWYRQALGQGPEFLTYFNYEAQQDKSGLPNDRFSAERPEGSISTLTIQRTEQRDSAMYRCASSQPPPDLAGSSYNEQFFGPGTRLTVL.

V gene TRBV5-4 combines with J gene TRBJ2-3; D gene ambiguous. Per the germline V gene, CDR1 is SGHNT and CDR2 is YYREEE (reference sequence). Trimming took 0 bases from V and 5 from J, leaving 7 bases between them. The CDR3 spans 13 residues. In DNA form, the CDR3 reads TGTGCCAGCAGCTTGGTGCAGGAAGATACGCAGTATTTT. Amino acid sequence: CASSLVQEDTQYF.

The CDR3 loop is CASSPGQGLRSTDTQYF. CDR3 coding DNA: TGTGCCAGCTCACCGGGACAGGGTTTACGCAGCACAGATACGCAGTATTTT. The V gene is TRBV18, the J gene TRBJ2-3; 9 bases are a match to TRBD1. Germline lookup yields CDR1 KGHSH and CDR2 LQKENI. V gave up 3 bases and J gave up 0 bases; unmatched junction bases: 7. CDR3 size: 17 residues.

The chain employs TRBV6-5 and TRBJ2-5; TRBD2 matches 9 bases. Germline trimming cut 4 bases from V and 4 bases from J; bases unmatched to any gene: 4. Germline values: CDR1 MNHEY, CDR2 SVGAGI. The CDR3 is 14 amino acids. For the CDR3, the DNA is TGTGCCAGCAGTTTACGCGGGGGGGTAGAGACCCAGTACTTC. Translation gives CASSLRGGVETQYF.